This T cell receptor (beta chain) was identified during a study of patients and donors after allogeneic stem cell transplantation. TCRdb ran MiXCR on the RT-PCR reads and lists one entry per CDR3 protein. This table holds about 960,000 distinct CDR3 sequences, around 17% found once. Germline assignment: CDR1 SGHRS and CDR2 YFSETQ. Trimming cost V 4 bases and J 4 bases, with 12 bases left between them. The CDR3 contains 14 residues. There are a few counts of this clonotype. Input material: blood, either unsorted or a sorted T cell fraction (not recorded which). The chain joins TRBV5-1 to TRBJ2-1, with D unresolved. The TCR originated in a human donor who was either an allogeneic HSCT recipient or a stem cell or donor lymphocyte infusion donor (not recorded which). It is not recorded whose cells these are; they may come from a transplant donor. CDR3 loop: CASSEQDRYNEQFF. CDR3 sequence (DNA): TGCGCCAGCAGCGAACAAGACCGGTACAATGAGCAGTTCTTC. Based on the CDR3 plus reference TRBV5-1 and TRBJ2-1, the full variable domain is KAGVTQTPRYLIKTRGQQVTLSCSPISGHRSVSWYQQTPGQGLQFLFEYFSETQRNKGNFPGRFSGRQFSNSRSEMNVSTLELGDSALYLCASSEQDRYNEQFFGPGTRLTVL.